The 19 T cell receptor beta chains below come from one sample, sequenced in a study of blood T cell repertoires in COVID-19. This table comes from immunoSEQ multiplex PCR, and its TCRdb copy is limited to in-frame clones, with some not included. Counted here are some 160,000 clones, 85% occurring once; the ten biggest clones make up over 7%. The sequenced material came from peripheral blood. Every receptor here comes from a woman of 80 years or more with COVID-19, enrolled during active disease.

V gene TRBV5-1 combines with J gene TRBJ1-4, with D unclear. CDR3 length: 14 amino acids. Germline V CDR1 and CDR2: SGHRS, YFSETQ. Trimming pared 2 bases from V and 1 base from J, leaving 6 bases between. CDR3 region: CASSLGGTNEKLFF. The CDR3, as DNA: TGCGCCAGCAGCTTAGGAGGAACTAATGAAAAACTGTTTTTT.

The genes are TRBV18 and TRBJ1-2; TRBD1 matches at 7 bases. Germline V gene data show CDR1 as KGHSH and CDR2 as LQKENI. This CDR3 has 17 amino acids. After removal of 3 bases from V and 7 bases from J, the junction contained 17 bases not matched to a gene. This chain's CDR3 is CASSPSGQTQGLIGYTF. CDR3 nucleotides: TGTGCCAGCTCACCCTCGGGACAGACTCAGGGATTGATTGGCTACACCTTC. The complete variable domain, with remaining parts taken from reference TRBV18 and TRBJ1-2, reads NAGVMQNPRHLVRRRGQEARLRCSPMKGHSHVYWYRQLPEEGLKFMVYLQKENIIDESGMPKERFSAEFPKEGPSILRIQQVVRGDSAAYFCASSPSGQTQGLIGYTFGSGTRLTVV.

This chain joins TRBV5-1 and TRBJ2-1; 8 bases fit TRBD1. CDR3 size: 16 residues. In germline, CDR1 is SGHRS, CDR2 YFSETQ. The V and J ends lost 0 bases and 3 bases, in that order; junction bases with no gene match: 5. The CDR3 region has the DNA TGCGCCAGCAGCTTGGAAGGGACAGGCGTCTACAATGAGCAGTTCTTC. It codes for CASSLEGTGVYNEQFF.

The chain uses TRBV4-1 and TRBJ2-3; D remains ambiguous. This CDR3 comprises 14 residues. Deletions cut 0 bases from V and 2 bases from J, with 6 bases between. Looked up from germline, CDR1 is MGHRA and CDR2 is YSYEKL. CDR3 in amino acids: CASSQDPNTDTQYF. The CDR3 bases are TGCGCCAGCAGCCAAGATCCTAACACAGATACGCAGTATTTT.

V is TRBV4-1 and J is TRBJ1-4, with D maybe TRBD1 (5 bases). The CDR3 has 14 residues. Trimming left V 4 bases short and J 2 bases short, with 8 bases between. Germline V gene data show CDR1 as MGHRA and CDR2 as YSYEKL. The CDR3 nucleotides read TGCGCCAGCAGCCTCAGACAGACTAATGAAAAACTGTTTTTT. Encoded protein: CASSLRQTNEKLFF.

The chain employs TRBV13 and TRBJ1-2, with a weak D call TRBD1 (6 bases). Germline V gene sequence: CDR1 PRHDT, CDR2 FYEKMQ (reference sequence). The germline V and J ends were trimmed by 0 bases and 8 bases, with 10 bases remaining between them. The CDR3 loop spans 13 amino acids. The CDR3 nucleotides are TGTGCCAGCAGCTTAGGAGGGGGTTCCGGCTACACCTTC. Encoded protein: CASSLGGGSGYTF.

For the CDR3, the DNA is TGTGCCAGCAGCTCCCTGGGGGGGGGCACGAGGGAGACCCAGTACTTC. It yields the protein CASSSLGGGTRETQYF. The chain carries TRBV5-4 and TRBJ2-5; D is possibly TRBD2 (7 bases). V lost 3 bases, J lost 5 bases, and 20 bases lay in between. The CDR3 is made up of 16 amino acids. Germline V CDR1 and CDR2: SGHNT, YYREEE (reference sequence).

The chain has TRBV12-3 or TRBV12-4 and TRBJ2-3; tentative D call: TRBD2 (5 bases). This CDR3 spans 13 amino acids. V lost 5 bases to trimming and J lost 1 base, with 7 bases between them. DNA of the CDR3: TGTGCCAGCAGTCAAGCGGGCACAGATACGCAGTATTTT. Translation: CASSQAGTDTQYF.

This sequence joins TRBV9 and TRBJ2-5, with TRBD2 matching over 7 bases. CDR3 length: 17 amino acids. With 0 bases clipped from V and 5 bases from J, the junction kept 13 bases outside the gene matches. CDR1 and CDR2 (germline): SGDLS, YYNGEE. CDR3 sequence reads: CASSVAPGGRGTETQYF. The CDR3 nucleotides are TGTGCCAGCAGCGTAGCTCCTGGGGGGAGGGGCACTGAGACCCAGTACTTC.

CDR3 loop: CASSLAARGSGFGETQYF. The CDR3 DNA sequence: TGTGCCAGCAGCTTAGCCGCACGAGGGAGCGGGTTTGGAGAGACCCAGTACTTC. The chain carries TRBV11-2 and TRBJ2-5; D possibly corresponds to TRBD2 (6 bases). The CDR3 runs to 18 residues. V dropped 1 base and J dropped 4 bases, with 22 bases sitting between them. Looked up from germline, CDR1 is SGHAT and CDR2 is FQNNGV.

This chain joins TRBV6-6 and TRBJ1-2; D is unresolved. Trimming removed 6 bases at V and 7 bases at J, with 18 bases between. The CDR3 has 14 residues. Germline CDR1 reads MNHNY; CDR2 reads SVGAGI (reference sequence). This chain's CDR3 is CASSREAQMGGYTF. DNA for the CDR3: TGTGCCAGCAGCCGGGAGGCACAGATGGGTGGCTACACCTTC.

This clone has just one count. The genes are TRBV5-4 and TRBJ2-2; a possible D gene is TRBD2 (5 bases). CDR3 length: 13 amino acids. CDR1 is SGHNT and CDR2 is YYREEE in the germline V gene (reference sequence). V lost 6 bases to trimming and J lost 6 bases, with 12 bases between them. This CDR3 reads CASKSWGAGELFF. As DNA, the CDR3 is TGTGCCAGCAAATCCTGGGGAGCCGGGGAGCTGTTTTTT.

The chain recombines TRBV7-6 with TRBJ2-1; 8 nucleotides align to TRBD2. Germline V gene lookup returns CDR1 SGHVS and CDR2 FNYEAQ. After removal of 5 bases from V and 7 bases from J, the junction contained 13 bases not matched to a gene. This CDR3 has 16 residues. CDR3 residues: CASSTSAGVQRNEQFF. The DNA for the CDR3 is TGTGCCAGCAGCACGTCAGCGGGAGTCCAGCGGAATGAGCAGTTCTTC. Together with reference TRBV7-6 and TRBJ2-1, the CDR3 gives the full variable domain: GAGVSQSPRYKVTKRGQDVALRCDPISGHVSLYWYRQALGQGPEFLTYFNYEAQQDKSGLPNDRFSAERPEGSISTLTIQRTEQRDSAMYRCASSTSAGVQRNEQFFGPGTRLTVL.

J is TRBJ1-4 and V is TRBV7-9; maybe TRBD1 (6 bases). CDR1 is SEHNR and CDR2 is FQNEAQ in the germline V gene (reference sequence). This CDR3 spans 16 amino acids. Trimming removed 5 bases at V and 0 bases at J, with 13 bases between. Here the CDR3 DNA reads TGTGCCAGCAGCCGCCTTTGGGGGCCAACTAATGAAAAACTGTTTTTT. It specifies CASSRLWGPTNEKLFF.

The genes are TRBV3-1 (or the pseudogene TRBV3-2) and TRBJ2-3, with 7 bases aligning to TRBD2. This CDR3 has 14 amino acids. V lost 2 bases and J lost 3; bases outside the gene matches: 2. CDR1 and CDR2 from the germline V gene are LGHDT and YNNKEL (reference sequence). CDR3 amino acids: CASSQLLATDTQYF. In nucleotides, the CDR3 is TGTGCCAGCAGCCAATTACTAGCGACAGATACGCAGTATTTT.

The V and J genes are TRBV27 and TRBJ1-6, with 7 bases matching TRBD1. CDR3 length equals 15 residues. The V and J ends lost 7 bases and 9 bases, in that order; junction bases with no gene match: 12. From germline, CDR1 is MNHEY and CDR2 SMNVEV (reference sequence). CDR3 amino acids: CASTLGQGVSSPLHF. The CDR3, as DNA: TGTGCCAGCACCTTGGGCCAGGGGGTTAGTTCACCCCTCCACTTT.

This clone appeared a few times. This chain links TRBV7-3 with TRBJ2-3, with D unresolved. Trimming shortened V by 3 bases and J by 6 bases, and 10 bases separated the two germline ends. Germline V gene data show CDR1 as SGHTA and CDR2 as FQGTGA. This CDR3 region has 13 residues. The CDR3 loop is CASSFRHFDTQYF. CDR3 sequence (DNA): TGTGCCAGCAGCTTCCGACATTTTGATACGCAGTATTTT.

The gene calls are TRBV7-3 and TRBJ2-1, with a possible D match to TRBD2 (6 bases). V lost 5 bases, J lost 12 bases, and 14 bases lay in between. The CDR3 covers 12 residues. The germline V gene encodes CDR1 SGHTA and CDR2 FQGTGA. The CDR3 region is CASSPSTGLQFF. The DNA of the CDR3 is TGTGCCAGCAGCCCTAGCACGGGACTGCAGTTCTTC.

A few counts support this clone. The chain employs TRBV19 and TRBJ1-2; D is undetermined. This CDR3 is 12 amino acids long. The germline gives CDR1 LNHDA, CDR2 SQIVND (reference sequence). V lost 7 bases and J lost 3, with 9 bases in between. Written as DNA, the CDR3 is TGTGCCAGTAACTACGGGGACTATGGCTACACCTTC. It translates to CASNYGDYGYTF. Complete variable domain (other parts from reference TRBV19 and TRBJ1-2): DGGITQSPKYLFRKEGQNVTLSCEQNLNHDAMYWYRQDPGQGLRLIYYSQIVNDFQKGDIAEGYSVSREKKESFPLTVTSAQKNPTAFYLCASNYGDYGYTFGSGTRLTVV.